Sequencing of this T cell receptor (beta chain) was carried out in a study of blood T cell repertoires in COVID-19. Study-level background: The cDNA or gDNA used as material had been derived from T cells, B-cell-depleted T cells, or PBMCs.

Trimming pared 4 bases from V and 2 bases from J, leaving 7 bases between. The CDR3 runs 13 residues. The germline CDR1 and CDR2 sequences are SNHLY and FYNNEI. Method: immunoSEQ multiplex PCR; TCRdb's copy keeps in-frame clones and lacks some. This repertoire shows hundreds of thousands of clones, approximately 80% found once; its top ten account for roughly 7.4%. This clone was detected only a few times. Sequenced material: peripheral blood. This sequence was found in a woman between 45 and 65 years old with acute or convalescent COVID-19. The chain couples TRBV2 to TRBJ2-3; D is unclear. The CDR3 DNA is TGTGCCAGCAGTGGTCAAATCACAGATACGCAGTATTTT. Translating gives CASSGQITDTQYF.